Presented here are 4 T cell receptor beta chains from one specimen sequenced in a study of T-cell memory formation after mild COVID-19. In TCRdb, the 5' RACE reads were re-called with MiXCR into one record per CDR3 protein. This sample has around 140,000 distinct CDR3 sequences, with 6% to 7% found just once. The material sequenced was PBMCs or a T cell subset sorted from them (not recorded which). The receptor source for this set is an adult woman who had mild COVID-19 (a few samples of this study predate the infection). Cell type and time point are not known.

This chain connects TRBV24-1 to TRBJ2-5; D possibly corresponds to TRBD2 (5 bases). Trimming pared 0 bases from V and 2 bases from J, leaving 9 bases between. CDR3 length: 15 amino acids. Germline assignment: CDR1 KGHDR and CDR2 SFDVKD. CDR3 amino acids: CATSDLKRTQETQYF. Written as DNA, the CDR3 is TGTGCCACCAGTGATTTGAAGCGGACTCAAGAGACCCAGTACTTC.

This clonotype was counted a few times. The rearrangement links TRBV12-3 or TRBV12-4 to TRBJ1-1; TRBD1 agrees at 7 bases. This CDR3 has 12 amino acids. Germline trimming cut 6 bases from V and 11 bases from J; bases unmatched to any gene: 9. The CDR3 sequence is CASRSTGLNAFF. CDR3 in DNA: TGTGCCAGCAGATCGACAGGGCTTAATGCTTTCTTT.

This clonotype appeared many times. The chain employs TRBV29-1 and TRBJ1-5; no firm D call. The germline V gene has CDR1 SQVTM and CDR2 ANQGSEA. Between the trimmed V and J ends, which lost 5 bases and 0 bases, there was a span of 17 bases. CDR3 length equals 16 residues. CDR3 sequence reads: CSVLYTGSTSNQPQHF. The CDR3 bases are TGCAGCGTTCTCTACACGGGGTCCACTAGCAATCAGCCCCAGCATTTT.

The chain links TRBV5-1 to TRBJ1-2; 10 nucleotides match TRBD1. J gave up 4 bases and V 3 bases, and 6 bases lay outside the gene matches. The CDR3 runs to 15 residues. CDR1 is SGHRS and CDR2 is YFSETQ in the germline V gene. The CDR3 reads CASSYKTGGAYGYTF. CDR3 nucleotides: TGCGCCAGCAGCTACAAGACAGGGGGCGCCTATGGCTACACCTTC.